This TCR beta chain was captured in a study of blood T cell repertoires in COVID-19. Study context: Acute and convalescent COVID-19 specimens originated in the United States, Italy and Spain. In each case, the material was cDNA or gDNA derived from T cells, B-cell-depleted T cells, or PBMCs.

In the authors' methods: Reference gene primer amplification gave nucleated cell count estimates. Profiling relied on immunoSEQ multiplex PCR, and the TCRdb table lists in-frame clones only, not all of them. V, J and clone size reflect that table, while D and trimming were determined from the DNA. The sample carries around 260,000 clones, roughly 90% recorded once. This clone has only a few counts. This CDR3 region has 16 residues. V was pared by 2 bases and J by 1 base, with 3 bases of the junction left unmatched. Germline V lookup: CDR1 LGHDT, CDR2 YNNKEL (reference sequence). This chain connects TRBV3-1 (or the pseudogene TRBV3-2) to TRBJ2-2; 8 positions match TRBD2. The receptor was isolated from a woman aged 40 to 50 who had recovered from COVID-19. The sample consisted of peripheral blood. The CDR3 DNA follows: TGTGCCAGCAGCCAATTTAGCGGGGTGAACACCGGGGAGCTGTTTTTT. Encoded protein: CASSQFSGVNTGELFF.